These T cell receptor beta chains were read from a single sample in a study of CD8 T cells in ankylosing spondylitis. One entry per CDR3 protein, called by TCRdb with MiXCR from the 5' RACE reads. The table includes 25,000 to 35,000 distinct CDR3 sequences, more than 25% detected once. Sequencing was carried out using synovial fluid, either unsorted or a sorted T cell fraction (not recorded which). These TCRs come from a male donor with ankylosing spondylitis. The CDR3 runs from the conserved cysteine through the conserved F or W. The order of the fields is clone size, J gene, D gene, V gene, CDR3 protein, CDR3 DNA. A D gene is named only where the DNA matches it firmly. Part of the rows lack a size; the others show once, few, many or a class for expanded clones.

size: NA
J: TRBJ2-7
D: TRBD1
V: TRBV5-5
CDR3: CASSLPRDSSYEQYF
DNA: TGTGCCAGCAGCTTGCCTCGGGACAGCTCCTACGAGCAGTACTTC

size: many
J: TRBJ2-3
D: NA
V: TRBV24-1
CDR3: CATMFTDTQYF
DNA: TGTGCCACCATGTTCACAGATACGCAGTATTTT

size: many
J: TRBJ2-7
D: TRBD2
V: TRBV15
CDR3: CATSSRTSGLYEQYF
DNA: TGTGCCACCAGCTCCCGGACTAGCGGATTATACGAGCAGTACTTC

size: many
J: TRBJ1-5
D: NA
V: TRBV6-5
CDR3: CASSYGGGGEEGNQPQHF
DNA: TGTGCCAGCAGTTATGGGGGAGGAGGGGAAGAGGGCAATCAGCCCCAGCATTTT

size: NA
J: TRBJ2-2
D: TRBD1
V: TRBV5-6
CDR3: CASSDQLETGRRELFF
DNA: TGTGCCAGCAGCGACCAACTCGAGACAGGGCGGCGGGAGCTGTTTTTT

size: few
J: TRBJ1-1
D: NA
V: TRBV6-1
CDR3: CASSEGSEAGNTEAFF
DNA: TGTGCCAGCAGTGAAGGTTCGGAGGCTGGGAACACTGAAGCTTTCTTT

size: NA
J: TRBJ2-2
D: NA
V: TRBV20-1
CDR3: CSARTPNTGELFF
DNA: TGCAGTGCCCGGACACCGAACACCGGGGAGCTGTTTTTT

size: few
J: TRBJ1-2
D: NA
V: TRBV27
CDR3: CASSPQGEYGYTF
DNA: TGTGCCAGCAGTCCGCAAGGGGAATATGGCTACACCTTC

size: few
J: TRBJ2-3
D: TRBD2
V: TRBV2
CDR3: CASKGGRETDTQYF
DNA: TGTGCCAGCAAAGGCGGGAGGGAGACAGATACGCAGTATTTT

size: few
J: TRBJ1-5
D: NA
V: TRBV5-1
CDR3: CASSLWGDQPQHF
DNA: TGCGCCAGCAGTCTGTGGGGTGATCAGCCCCAGCATTTT

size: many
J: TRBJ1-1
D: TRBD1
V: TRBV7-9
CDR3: CASSVLGQGNTEAFF
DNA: TGTGCCAGCAGCGTACTGGGACAGGGGAACACTGAAGCTTTCTTT

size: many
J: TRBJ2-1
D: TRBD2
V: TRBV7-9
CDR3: CASSRQAGAYNEQFF
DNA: TGTGCCAGCAGCCGTCAAGCGGGAGCCTACAATGAGCAGTTCTTC

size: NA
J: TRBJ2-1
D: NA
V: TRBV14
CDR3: CASSRGLIYNEQFF
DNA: TGTGCCAGCAGCCGGGGACTGATATACAATGAGCAGTTCTTC

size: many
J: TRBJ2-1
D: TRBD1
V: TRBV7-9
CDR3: CASSLTQGNYNEQFF
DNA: TGTGCCAGCAGCTTAACACAGGGGAATTACAATGAGCAGTTCTTC

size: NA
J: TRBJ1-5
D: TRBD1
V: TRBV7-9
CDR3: CASSDTKGQRNQPQHF
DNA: TGTGCCAGCAGCGATACTAAGGGACAGAGAAATCAGCCCCAGCATTTT

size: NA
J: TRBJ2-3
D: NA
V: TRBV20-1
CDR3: CSAQPESDTQYF
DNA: TGCAGTGCCCAGCCGGAGAGCGATACGCAGTATTTT

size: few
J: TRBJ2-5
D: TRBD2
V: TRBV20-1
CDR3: CSASVGRLAGGPAETQYF
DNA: TGCAGTGCTAGTGTCGGAAGACTAGCGGGAGGGCCGGCAGAGACCCAGTACTTC

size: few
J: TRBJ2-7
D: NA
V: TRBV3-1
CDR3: CASSQGRGYEQYF
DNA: TGTGCCAGCAGCCAGGGTCGGGGGTACGAGCAGTACTTC

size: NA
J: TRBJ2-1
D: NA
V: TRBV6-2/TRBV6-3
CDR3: CAHSGGPYNEQFF
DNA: TGTGCTCACTCTGGCGGGCCCTACAATGAGCAGTTCTTC

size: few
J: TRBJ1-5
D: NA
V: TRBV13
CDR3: CASSLGQASNQPQHF
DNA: TGTGCCAGCAGCTTAGGGCAGGCGAGCAATCAGCCCCAGCATTTT

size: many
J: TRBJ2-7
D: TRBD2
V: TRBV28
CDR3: CASSPHSGSSYEQYF
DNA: TGTGCCAGCAGCCCACATAGCGGGAGCTCCTACGAGCAGTACTTC

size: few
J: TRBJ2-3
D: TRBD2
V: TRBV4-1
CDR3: CASSLGTSRGTDTQYF
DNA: TGCGCCAGCAGCCTCGGGACTAGCAGAGGCACAGATACGCAGTATTTT

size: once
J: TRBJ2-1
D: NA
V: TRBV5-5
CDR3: CASSLAPSYNEQFF
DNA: TGTGCCAGCAGCTTGGCACCCAGCTACAATGAGCAGTTCTTC

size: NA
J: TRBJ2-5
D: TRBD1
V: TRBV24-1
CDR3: CATSGQGWETQYF
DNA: TGTGCCACCAGTGGACAGGGTTGGGAGACCCAGTACTTC

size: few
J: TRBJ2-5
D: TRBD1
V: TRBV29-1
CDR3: CSARQGALETQYF
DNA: TGCAGCGCACGACAGGGAGCTTTAGAGACCCAGTACTTC

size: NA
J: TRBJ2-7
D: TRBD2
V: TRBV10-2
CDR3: CASSESASGFEQYF
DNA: TGCGCCAGCAGTGAGTCGGCTAGCGGGTTCGAGCAGTACTTC

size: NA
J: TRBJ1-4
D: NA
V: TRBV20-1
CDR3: CSARAMREFNEKLFF
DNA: TGCAGTGCTAGAGCCATGCGGGAATTTAATGAAAAACTGTTTTTT

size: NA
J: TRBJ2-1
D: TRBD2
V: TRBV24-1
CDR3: CATKTSGSLGEQFF
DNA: TGTGCCACCAAGACTAGCGGGAGCTTGGGTGAGCAGTTCTTC

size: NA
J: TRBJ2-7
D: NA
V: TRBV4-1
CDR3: CASSQELRGALEQYF
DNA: TGCGCCAGCAGCCAAGAACTCAGGGGAGCTCTCGAGCAGTACTTC

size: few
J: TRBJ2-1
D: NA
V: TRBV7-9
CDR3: CASSLSNLEQFF
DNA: TGTGCCAGCAGCTTATCAAATCTGGAGCAGTTCTTC

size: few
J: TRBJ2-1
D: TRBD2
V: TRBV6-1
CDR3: CASSPTGTSGSVEQFF
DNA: TGTGCCAGCAGCCCAACCGGGACTAGCGGGAGTGTTGAGCAGTTCTTC

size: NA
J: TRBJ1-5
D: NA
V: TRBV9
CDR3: CASSEVAGNQPQHF
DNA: TGTGCCAGCAGCGAGGTGGCAGGTAATCAGCCCCAGCATTTT

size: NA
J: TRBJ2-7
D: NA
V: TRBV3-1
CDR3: CASSLSYEQYF
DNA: TGTGCCAGCAGCCTTTCCTACGAGCAGTACTTC

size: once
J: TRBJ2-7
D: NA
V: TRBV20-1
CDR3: CSAPPRESYEQYF
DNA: TGCAGTGCCCCTCCCAGGGAATCCTACGAGCAGTACTTC

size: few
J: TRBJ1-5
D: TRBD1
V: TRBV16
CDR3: CASSHGTGWGNQPQHF
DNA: TGTGCCAGCAGCCATGGGACAGGGTGGGGCAATCAGCCCCAGCATTTT

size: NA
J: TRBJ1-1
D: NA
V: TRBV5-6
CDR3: CASSFQGYEAFF
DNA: TGTGCCAGCAGCTTTCAAGGATACGAAGCTTTCTTT

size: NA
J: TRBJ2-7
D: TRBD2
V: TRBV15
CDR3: CTLLGGVDEQYF
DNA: TGTACGCTCTTGGGGGGGGTGGACGAGCAGTACTTC

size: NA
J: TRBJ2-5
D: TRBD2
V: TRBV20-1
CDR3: CSAPTGGQETQYF
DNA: TGCAGTGCCCCCACGGGAGGACAAGAGACCCAGTACTTC

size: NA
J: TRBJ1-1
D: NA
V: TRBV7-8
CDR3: CASSLARRGNSEAFF
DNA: TGTGCCAGCAGCTTAGCGAGAAGGGGGAACTCTGAAGCTTTCTTT

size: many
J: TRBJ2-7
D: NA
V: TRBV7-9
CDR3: CASSLVFSYEQYF
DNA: TGTGCCAGCAGCTTAGTTTTTTCCTACGAGCAGTACTTC

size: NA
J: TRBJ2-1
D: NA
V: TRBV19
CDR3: CASSIGPLEVNEQFF
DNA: TGTGCCAGTAGTATTGGGCCCCTTGAAGTCAATGAGCAGTTCTTC

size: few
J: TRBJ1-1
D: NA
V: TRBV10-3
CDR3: CAIRPGNESPEAFF
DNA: TGTGCCATCAGGCCGGGAAACGAGAGCCCTGAAGCTTTCTTT

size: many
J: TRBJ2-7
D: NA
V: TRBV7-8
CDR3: CASSFWSSSYEQYF
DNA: TGTGCCAGCAGCTTCTGGTCGAGCTCCTACGAGCAGTACTTC

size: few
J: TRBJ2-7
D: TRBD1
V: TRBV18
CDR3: CASSPEEGQEDYEQYF
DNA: TGTGCCAGCTCACCAGAGGAGGGACAGGAGGATTACGAGCAGTACTTC

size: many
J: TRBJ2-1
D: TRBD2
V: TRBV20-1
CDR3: CSATGPLAGGPNSYNEQFF
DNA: TGCAGTGCTACCGGCCCTCTAGCGGGAGGCCCTAACTCCTACAATGAGCAGTTCTTC

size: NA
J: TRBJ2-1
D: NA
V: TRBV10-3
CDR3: CAISESGTSSEQFF
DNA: TGTGCCATCAGTGAGTCTGGGACGTCGTCAGAGCAGTTCTTC

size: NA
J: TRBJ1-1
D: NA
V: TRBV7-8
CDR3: CASSLRIGGGTIGAEAFF
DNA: TGTGCCAGCAGCTTAAGAATAGGCGGAGGGACGATTGGAGCTGAAGCTTTCTTT

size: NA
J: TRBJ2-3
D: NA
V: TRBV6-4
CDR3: CASSDSGGHTDTQYF
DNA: TGTGCCAGCAGTGACTCCGGGGGCCACACAGATACGCAGTATTTT